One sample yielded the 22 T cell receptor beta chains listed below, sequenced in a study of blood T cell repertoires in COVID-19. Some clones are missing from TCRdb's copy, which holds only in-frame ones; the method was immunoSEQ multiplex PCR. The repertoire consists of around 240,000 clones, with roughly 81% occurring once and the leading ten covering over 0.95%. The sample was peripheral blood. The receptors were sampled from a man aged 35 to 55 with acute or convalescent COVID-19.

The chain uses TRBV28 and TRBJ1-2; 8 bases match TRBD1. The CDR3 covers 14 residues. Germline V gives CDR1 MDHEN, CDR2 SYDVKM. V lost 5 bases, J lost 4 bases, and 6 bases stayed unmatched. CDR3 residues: CASSPPGTGYGYTF. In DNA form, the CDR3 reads TGTGCCAGCAGTCCCCCCGGGACAGGCTATGGCTACACCTTC.

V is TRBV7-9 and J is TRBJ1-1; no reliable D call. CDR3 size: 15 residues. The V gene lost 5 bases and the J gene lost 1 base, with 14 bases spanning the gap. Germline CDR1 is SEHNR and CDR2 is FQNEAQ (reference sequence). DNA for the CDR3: TGTGCCAGCAGCGCACCCGGGTCCCCGAACACTGAAGCTTTCTTT. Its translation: CASSAPGSPNTEAFF.

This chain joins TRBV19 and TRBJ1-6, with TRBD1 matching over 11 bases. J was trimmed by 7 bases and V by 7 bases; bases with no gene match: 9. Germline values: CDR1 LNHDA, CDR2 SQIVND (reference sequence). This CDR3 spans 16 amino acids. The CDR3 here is CASTDLWTGGNSPLHF. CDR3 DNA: TGTGCCAGTACCGACCTATGGACAGGGGGCAATTCACCCCTCCACTTT.

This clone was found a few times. The CDR3 region is CASSPEQGNQPQHF. CDR3 sequence (DNA): TGTGCCAGCAGCCCCGAGCAGGGGAATCAGCCCCAGCATTTT. The chain couples TRBV4-2 to TRBJ1-5; tentative D call: TRBD1 (6 bases). The CDR3 totals 14 residues. The V end was cut by 4 bases, the J end by 4 bases, with 11 bases between. Per germline, CDR1 LGHNA and CDR2 YNFKEQ.

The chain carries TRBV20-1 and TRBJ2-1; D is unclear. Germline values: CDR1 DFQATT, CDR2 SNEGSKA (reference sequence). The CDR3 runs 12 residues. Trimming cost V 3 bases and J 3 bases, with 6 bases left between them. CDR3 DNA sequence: TGCAGTGCTAGTCCCAACTACAATGAGCAGTTCTTC. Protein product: CSASPNYNEQFF.

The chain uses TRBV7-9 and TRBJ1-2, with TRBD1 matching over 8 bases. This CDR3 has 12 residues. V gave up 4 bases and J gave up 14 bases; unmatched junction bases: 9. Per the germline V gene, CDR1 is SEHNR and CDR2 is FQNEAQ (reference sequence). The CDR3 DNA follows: TGTGCCAGCAGCTGGGGTCGGGACAGGTTTACCTTC. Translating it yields CASSWGRDRFTF.

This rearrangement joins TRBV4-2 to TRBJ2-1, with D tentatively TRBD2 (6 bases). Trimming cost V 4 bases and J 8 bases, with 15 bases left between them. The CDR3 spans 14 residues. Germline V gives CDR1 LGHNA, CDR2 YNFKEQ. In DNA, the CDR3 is TGTGCCAGCAGCCCAGGGCGGGGTGAGGATGAGCAGTTCTTC. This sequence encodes CASSPGRGEDEQFF.

The CDR3 loop is CASSPFEQGTTDTQYF. The CDR3 DNA is TGTGCCAGCAGCCCATTTGAGCAGGGGACCACAGATACGCAGTATTTT. The V gene is TRBV7-9, the J gene TRBJ2-3; tentative D call: TRBD1 (6 bases). Trimming shortened V by 5 bases and J by 2 bases, and 17 bases separated the two germline ends. Germline CDR1 reads SEHNR; CDR2 reads FQNEAQ (reference sequence). CDR3 length equals 16 residues. Full variable domain (missing parts from reference TRBV7-9 and TRBJ2-3): DTGVSQNPRHKITKRGQNVTFRCDPISEHNRLYWYRQTLGQGPEFLTYFQNEAQLEKSRLLSDRFSAERPKGSFSTLEIQRTEQGDSAMYLCASSPFEQGTTDTQYFGPGTRLTVL.

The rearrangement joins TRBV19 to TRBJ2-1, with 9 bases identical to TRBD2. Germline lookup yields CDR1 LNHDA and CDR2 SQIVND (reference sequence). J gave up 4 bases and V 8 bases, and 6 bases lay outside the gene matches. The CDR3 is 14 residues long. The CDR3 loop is CASGVLAGYNEQFF. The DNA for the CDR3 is TGTGCCAGTGGCGTGCTAGCGGGGTACAATGAGCAGTTCTTC.

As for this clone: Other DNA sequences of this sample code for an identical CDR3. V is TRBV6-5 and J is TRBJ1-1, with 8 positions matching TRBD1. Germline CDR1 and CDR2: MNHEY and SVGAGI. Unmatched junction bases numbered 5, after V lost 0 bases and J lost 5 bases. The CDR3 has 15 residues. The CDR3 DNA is TGTGCCAGCAGTTACTCGAGACAGGGGAGGACTGAAGCTTTCTTT. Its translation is CASSYSRQGRTEAFF.

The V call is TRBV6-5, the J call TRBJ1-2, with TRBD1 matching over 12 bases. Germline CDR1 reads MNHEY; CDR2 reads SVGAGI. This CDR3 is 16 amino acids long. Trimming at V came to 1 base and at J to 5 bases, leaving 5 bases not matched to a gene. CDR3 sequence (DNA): TGTGCCAGCAGTTACTTGGGACAGGGGGCAGGGTATGGCTACACCTTC. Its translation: CASSYLGQGAGYGYTF.

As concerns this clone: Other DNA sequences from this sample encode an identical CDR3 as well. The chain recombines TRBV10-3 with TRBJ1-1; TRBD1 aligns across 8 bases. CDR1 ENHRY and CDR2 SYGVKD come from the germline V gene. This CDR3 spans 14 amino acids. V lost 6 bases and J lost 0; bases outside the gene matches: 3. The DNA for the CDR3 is TGTGCCATCAGCGGACAGGGCCTGAACACTGAAGCTTTCTTT. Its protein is CAISGQGLNTEAFF.

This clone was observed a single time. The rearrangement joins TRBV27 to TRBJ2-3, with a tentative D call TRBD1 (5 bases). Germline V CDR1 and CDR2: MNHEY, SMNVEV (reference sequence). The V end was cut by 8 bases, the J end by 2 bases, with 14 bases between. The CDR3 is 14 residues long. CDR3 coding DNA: TGTGCCAGCGGTCCATTAGGGGTCACAGATACGCAGTATTTT. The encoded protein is CASGPLGVTDTQYF.

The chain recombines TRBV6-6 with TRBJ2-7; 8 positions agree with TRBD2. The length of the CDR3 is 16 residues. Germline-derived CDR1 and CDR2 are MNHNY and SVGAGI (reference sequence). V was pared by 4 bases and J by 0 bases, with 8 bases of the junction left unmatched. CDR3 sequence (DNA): TGTGCCAGCAGTTCTGGTAGCGGGGATTCCTCCTACGAGCAGTACTTC. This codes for CASSSGSGDSSYEQYF.

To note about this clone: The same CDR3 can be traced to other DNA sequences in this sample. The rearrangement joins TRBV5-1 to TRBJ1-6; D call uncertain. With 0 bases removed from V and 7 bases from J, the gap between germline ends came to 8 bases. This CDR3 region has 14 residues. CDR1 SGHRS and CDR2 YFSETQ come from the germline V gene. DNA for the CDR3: TGCGCCAGCAGCTTGGAAGGAGGCAATTCACCCCTCCACTTT. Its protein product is CASSLEGGNSPLHF.

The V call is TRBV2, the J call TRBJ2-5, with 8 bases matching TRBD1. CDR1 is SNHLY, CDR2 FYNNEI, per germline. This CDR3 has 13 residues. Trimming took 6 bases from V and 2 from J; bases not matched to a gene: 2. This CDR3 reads CASSWDRQETQYF. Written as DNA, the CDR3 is TGTGCCAGCAGCTGGGACAGGCAAGAGACCCAGTACTTC. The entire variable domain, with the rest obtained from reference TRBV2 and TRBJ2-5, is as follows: EPEVTQTPSHQVTQMGQEVILRCVPISNHLYFYWYRQILGQKVEFLVSFYNNEISEKSEIFDDQFSVERPDGSNFTLKIRSTKLEDSAMYFCASSWDRQETQYFGPGTRLLVL.

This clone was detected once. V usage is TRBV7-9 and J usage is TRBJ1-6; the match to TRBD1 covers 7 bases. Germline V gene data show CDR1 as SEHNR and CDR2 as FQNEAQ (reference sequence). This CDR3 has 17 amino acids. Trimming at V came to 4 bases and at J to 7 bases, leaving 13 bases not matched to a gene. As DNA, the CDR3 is TGTGCCAGCAGCTCGTGGAGGGGGGACAGAGGGAATTCACCCCTCCACTTT. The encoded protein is CASSSWRGDRGNSPLHF.

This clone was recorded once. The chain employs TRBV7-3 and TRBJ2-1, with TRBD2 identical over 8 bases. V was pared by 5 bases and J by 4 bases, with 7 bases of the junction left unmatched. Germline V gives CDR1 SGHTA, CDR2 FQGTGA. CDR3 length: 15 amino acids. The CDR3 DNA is TGTGCCAGCAGCCCCATTGCGGGAGGTTACAATGAGCAGTTCTTC. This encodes CASSPIAGGYNEQFF. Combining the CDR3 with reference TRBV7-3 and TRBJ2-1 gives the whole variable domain GAGVSQTPSNKVTEKGKYVELRCDPISGHTALYWYRQSLGQGPEFLIYFQGTGAADDSGLPNDRFFAVRPEGSVSTLKIQRTERGDSAVYLCASSPIAGGYNEQFFGPGTRLTVL.

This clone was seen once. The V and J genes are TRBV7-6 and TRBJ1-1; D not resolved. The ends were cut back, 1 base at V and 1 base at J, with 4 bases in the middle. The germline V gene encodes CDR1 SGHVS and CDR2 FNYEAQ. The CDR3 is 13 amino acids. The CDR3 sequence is CASSLGQNTEAFF. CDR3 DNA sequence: TGTGCCAGCAGCTTAGGACAGAACACTGAAGCTTTCTTT.

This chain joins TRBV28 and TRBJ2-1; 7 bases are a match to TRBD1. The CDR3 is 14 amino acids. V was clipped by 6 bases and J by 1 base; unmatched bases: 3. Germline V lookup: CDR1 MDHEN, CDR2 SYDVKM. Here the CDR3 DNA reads TGTGCCAGCAGCTCAGGGGGATCCTACAATGAGCAGTTCTTC. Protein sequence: CASSSGGSYNEQFF.

CDR3 nucleotides: TGTGCCACCAGTGAAACAGGGCTCGGCAATGAGCAGTTCTTC. Its protein product is CATSETGLGNEQFF. The chain joins TRBV24-1 to TRBJ2-1; weak D call: TRBD1 (6 bases). The V and J ends lost 4 bases and 6 bases respectively, with 12 bases between them. The CDR3 has 14 residues. The germline gives CDR1 KGHDR, CDR2 SFDVKD.

CDR3 DNA sequence: TGTGCCAGCAGCTTAGCCCCCTGGGGGGTTGAAGCTTTCTTT. Residues: CASSLAPWGVEAFF. This chain connects TRBV11-2 to TRBJ1-1; TRBD1 is a possible D gene (5 bases). The CDR3 runs 14 residues. V was shortened by 1 base and J by 7 bases, with 13 bases between the two germline ends. Per germline, CDR1 SGHAT and CDR2 FQNNGV.